This TCR beta chain was profiled in a study of molecular identifiers for immune sequencing clone quantification. Study results and caveats: Jurkat TCR RNA from one cell was spiked into some 1 million naive cells, and it was reportedly detectable there. Clones of above 20 RNA copies carried over 98% of effector molecules; in naive cells they carried under 1%.

Methods described previously were used for bulk TCR libraries, and listed TCR primers were applied. TCRdb passed the PCR reads through MiXCR, listing each CDR3 protein once. The table has about 510,000 distinct CDR3 sequences, 20% to 25% seen once. In the sort, naive CD8 T cells were defined as CD8+CD4-CCR7+CD45RA+. CDR3 length equals 14 residues. The V and J ends lost 9 bases and 3 bases respectively, with 19 bases between them. From germline, CDR1 is SGHTS and CDR2 YDEGEE. This clonotype has ten or more counts. Its antigen is currently unknown. The chain uses TRBV5-8 and TRBJ2-7; the D is unclear. The TCR sequence derives from a human donor in good health. Some libraries in this study had Jurkat cell RNA spiked in. The specimen sequenced was naive CD8+ T cells from blood, with Jurkat cell RNA spiked in. Documented subset: FACS-sorted CD8+CD4-CCR7+CD45RA+ naive T cells. CDR3 DNA sequence: TGTGCCACCGTCCCCCTAAAGTTAGTCTACGAGCAGTACTTC. This codes for CATVPLKLVYEQYF.